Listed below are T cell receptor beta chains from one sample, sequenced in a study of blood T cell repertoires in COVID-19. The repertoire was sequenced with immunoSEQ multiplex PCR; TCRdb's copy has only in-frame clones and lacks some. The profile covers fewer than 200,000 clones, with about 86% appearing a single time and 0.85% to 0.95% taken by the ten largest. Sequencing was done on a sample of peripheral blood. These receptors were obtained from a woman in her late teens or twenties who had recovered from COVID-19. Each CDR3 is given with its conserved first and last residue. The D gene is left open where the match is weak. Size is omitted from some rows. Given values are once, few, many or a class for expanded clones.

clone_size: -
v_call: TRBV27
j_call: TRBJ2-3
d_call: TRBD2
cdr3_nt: TGTGCCAGCAAAACGGCTAGCGGGAGTGATACGCAGTATTTT
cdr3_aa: CASKTASGSDTQYF

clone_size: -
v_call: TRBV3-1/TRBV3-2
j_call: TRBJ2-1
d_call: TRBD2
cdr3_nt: TGTGCCAGCAGCCAAGTGATCGGGCTAGCGGGAAACAATGAGCAGTTCTTC
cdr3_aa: CASSQVIGLAGNNEQFF

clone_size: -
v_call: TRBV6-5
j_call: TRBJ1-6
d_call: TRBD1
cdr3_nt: TGTGCCAGCAGCGCCCAACAGGGGGGAAATTCACCCCTCCACTTT
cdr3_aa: CASSAQQGGNSPLHF

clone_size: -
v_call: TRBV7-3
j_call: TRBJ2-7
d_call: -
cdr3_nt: TGTGCCAGCAGCCCCAACCCGGGTTACGAGCAGTACTTC
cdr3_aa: CASSPNPGYEQYF

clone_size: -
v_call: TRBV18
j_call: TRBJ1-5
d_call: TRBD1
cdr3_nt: TGTGCCAGCTCACTCGACAGGGGGCTTTATCAGCCCCAGCATTTT
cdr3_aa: CASSLDRGLYQPQHF

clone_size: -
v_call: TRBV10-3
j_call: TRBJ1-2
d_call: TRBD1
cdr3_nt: TGTGCCATCAGTGAACCCCTGGGGGGGACAGGTGACTATGGCTACACCTTC
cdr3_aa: CAISEPLGGTGDYGYTF

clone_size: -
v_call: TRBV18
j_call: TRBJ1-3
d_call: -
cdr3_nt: TGTGCCAGCTCCCTGGGAGGGCCTGGAAACACCATATATTTT
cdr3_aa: CASSLGGPGNTIYF

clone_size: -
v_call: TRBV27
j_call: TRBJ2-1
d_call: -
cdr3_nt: TGTGCCAGCAGGGGGGGGCTTGGAGATGAGCAGTTCTTC
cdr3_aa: CASRGGLGDEQFF

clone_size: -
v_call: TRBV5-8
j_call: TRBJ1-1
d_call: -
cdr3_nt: TGTGCCAGCAGCTTTGACACCCCTATGAACACTGAAGCTTTCTTT
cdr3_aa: CASSFDTPMNTEAFF

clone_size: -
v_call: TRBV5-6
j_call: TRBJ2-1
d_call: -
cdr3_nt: TGTGCCAGCAGCTTGGCCGGGGAGCGCTCCTACAATGAGCAGTTCTTC
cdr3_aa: CASSLAGERSYNEQFF

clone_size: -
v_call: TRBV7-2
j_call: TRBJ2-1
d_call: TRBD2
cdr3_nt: TGTGCCAGCAGCTCCACCGGGACTAGCCTTAGCTCCTACAATGAGCAGTTCTTC
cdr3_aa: CASSSTGTSLSSYNEQFF

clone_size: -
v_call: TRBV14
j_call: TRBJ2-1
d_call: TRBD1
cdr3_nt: TGTGCCAGCAGCCAGGCCGGGACAGGGGGGTACCATGAGCAGTTCTTC
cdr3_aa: CASSQAGTGGYHEQFF

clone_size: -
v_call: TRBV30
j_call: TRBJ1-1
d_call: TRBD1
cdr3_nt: TGTGCCTGGACAGGGGGCTATGGCACTGAAGCTTTCTTT
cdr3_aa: CAWTGGYGTEAFF

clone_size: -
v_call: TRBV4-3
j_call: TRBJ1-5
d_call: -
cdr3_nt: TGCGCCAGCAGCCAAGAACAGGGCCGCAATCAGCCCCAGCATTTT
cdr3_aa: CASSQEQGRNQPQHF

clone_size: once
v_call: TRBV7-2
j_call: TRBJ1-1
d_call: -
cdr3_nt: TGTGCCAGCAGCTTAGGCTCGGCCAGGTTCGCTGAAGCTTTCTTT
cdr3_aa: CASSLGSARFAEAFF

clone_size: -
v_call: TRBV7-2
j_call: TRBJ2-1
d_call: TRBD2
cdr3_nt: TGTGCCAGCAGCCAGGGGACTAGCGGGGTTGGTGAGCAGTTCTTC
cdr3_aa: CASSQGTSGVGEQFF